These T cell receptor beta chains were read from a single sample in a study of blood T cell repertoires in COVID-19. TCRdb's copy holds only in-frame clones and misses some; the assay was immunoSEQ multiplex PCR. Of about 210,000 clones listed, 75% to 90% are singletons. Sequenced: PBMCs or T cells enriched from blood (not recorded which). The receptor source for this set is a man in his thirties or forties who had recovered from COVID-19. CDR3s include the opening cysteine and the closing phenylalanine or tryptophan. A D gene is named only where the DNA matches it firmly. Only part of the rows carry a size: once, few, many, or a class if the clone is expanded.

v_gene	d_gene	abundance	j_gene	CDR3nt	CDR3aa
TRBV15	-	-	TRBJ1-3	TGTGCCACCAGCAGAGATAGGGGGTACTCTGGAAACACCATATATTTT	CATSRDRGYSGNTIYF
TRBV6-1	-	few	TRBJ1-1	TGTGCCAGCAGTGACCCCAGGAAGGCTGAAGCTTTCTTT	CASSDPRKAEAFF
TRBV30	-	once	TRBJ1-3	TGTGCCTGGAGTCGGGGGGCTGGAAACACCATATATTTT	CAWSRGAGNTIYF
TRBV6-5	-	-	TRBJ1-1	TGTGCCAGCAGTTATGCACCCGGGGGGAACACTGAAGCTTTCTTT	CASSYAPGGNTEAFF
TRBV6-5	-	-	TRBJ2-7	TGTGCCAGCAGTTACTCCGGGGAGCAGTACTTC	CASSYSGEQYF
TRBV6-4	TRBD2	-	TRBJ2-2	TGTGCCAGCGGGCCGGCGGGGGTAAACACCGGGGAGCTGTTTTTT	CASGPAGVNTGELFF
TRBV29-1	-	-	TRBJ2-3	TGCAGCGTTGTTCTTGGCCTCACAGATACGCAGTATTTT	CSVVLGLTDTQYF
TRBV4-3	TRBD1	-	TRBJ2-1	TGCGCCAGCAGTCTGGACAGGAACAATGAGCAGTTCTTC	CASSLDRNNEQFF
TRBV6-5	-	-	TRBJ2-7	TGTGCCAGCACCTGGGACAACACCTACGAGCAGTACTTC	CASTWDNTYEQYF
TRBV30	-	-	TRBJ2-7	TGTGCCTGCGACCCCTCACAGGAATACGAGCAGTACTTC	CACDPSQEYEQYF
TRBV27	TRBD2	-	TRBJ2-3	TGTGCCAGCAGGTATCGGGGGGACGTGGATACGCAGTATTTT	CASRYRGDVDTQYF
TRBV29-1	-	-	TRBJ2-7	TGCAGCGTCGCGGCAGGGGCCTACGAGCAGTACTTC	CSVAAGAYEQYF
TRBV21-1	-	-	TRBJ2-7	TGTGCCAGCAGCAAGTTTTACGCTTTAACTTGGTGGGTCGTTGGGACAGCAACCTACGAGCAGTACTTC	CASSKFYALTWWVVGTATYEQYF
TRBV6-1	TRBD2	many	TRBJ2-7	TGTGCCAGCAGTGAATGGGGACTAAAATCCTACGAGCAGTACTTC	CASSEWGLKSYEQYF
TRBV7-2	TRBD2	-	TRBJ2-2	TGTGCCAGCAGCTCGTCAGCGGGAGGGTCCAACACCGGGGAGCTGTTTTTT	CASSSSAGGSNTGELFF